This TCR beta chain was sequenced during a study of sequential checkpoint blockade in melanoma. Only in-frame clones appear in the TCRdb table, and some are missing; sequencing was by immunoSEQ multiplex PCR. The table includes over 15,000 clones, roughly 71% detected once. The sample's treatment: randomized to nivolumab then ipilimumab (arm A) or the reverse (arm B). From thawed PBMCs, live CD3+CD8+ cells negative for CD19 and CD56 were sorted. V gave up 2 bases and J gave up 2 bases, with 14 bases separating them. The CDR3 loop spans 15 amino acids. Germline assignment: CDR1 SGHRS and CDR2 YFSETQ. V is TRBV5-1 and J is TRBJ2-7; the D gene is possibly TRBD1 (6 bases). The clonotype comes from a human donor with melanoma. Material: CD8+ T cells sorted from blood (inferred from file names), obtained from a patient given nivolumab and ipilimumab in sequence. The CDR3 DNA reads TGCGCCAGCAGCTTCAGGACAGCCTCTACCTACGAGCAGTACTTC. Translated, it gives CASSFRTASTYEQYF. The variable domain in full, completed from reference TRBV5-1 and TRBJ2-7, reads KAGVTQTPRYLIKTRGQQVTLSCSPISGHRSVSWYQQTPGQGLQFLFEYFSETQRNKGNFPGRFSGRQFSNSRSEMNVSTLELGDSALYLCASSFRTASTYEQYFGPGTRLTVT.